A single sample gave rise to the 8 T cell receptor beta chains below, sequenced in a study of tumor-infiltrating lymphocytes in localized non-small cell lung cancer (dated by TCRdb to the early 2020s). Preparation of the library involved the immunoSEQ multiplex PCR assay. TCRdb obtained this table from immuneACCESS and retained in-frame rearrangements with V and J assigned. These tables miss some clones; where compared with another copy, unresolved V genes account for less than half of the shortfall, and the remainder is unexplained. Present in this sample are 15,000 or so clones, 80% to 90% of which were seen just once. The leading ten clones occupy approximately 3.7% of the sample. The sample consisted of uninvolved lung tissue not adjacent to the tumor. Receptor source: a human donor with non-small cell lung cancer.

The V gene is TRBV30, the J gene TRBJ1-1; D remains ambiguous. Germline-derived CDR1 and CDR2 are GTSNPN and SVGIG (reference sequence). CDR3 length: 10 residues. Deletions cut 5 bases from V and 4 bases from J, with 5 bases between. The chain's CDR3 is CAWGITEAFF. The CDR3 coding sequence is TGTGCCTGGGGGATCACTGAAGCTTTCTTT.

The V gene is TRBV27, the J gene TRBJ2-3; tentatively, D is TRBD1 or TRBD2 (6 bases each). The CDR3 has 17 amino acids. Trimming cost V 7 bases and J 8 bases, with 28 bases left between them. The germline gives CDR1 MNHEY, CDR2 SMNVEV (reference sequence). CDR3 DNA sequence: TGTGCCAGCACAATGTTAGTAGGAACAGGGAGGTGGGGTACGCAGTATTTT. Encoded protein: CASTMLVGTGRWGTQYF.

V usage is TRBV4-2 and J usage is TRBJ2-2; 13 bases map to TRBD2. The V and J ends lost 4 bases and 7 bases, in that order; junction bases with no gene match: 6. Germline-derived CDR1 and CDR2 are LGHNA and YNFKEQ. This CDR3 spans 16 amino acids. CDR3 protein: CASSRSGTSGIGELFF. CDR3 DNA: TGTGCCAGCAGCCGCTCCGGGACTAGCGGGATCGGGGAGCTGTTTTTT.

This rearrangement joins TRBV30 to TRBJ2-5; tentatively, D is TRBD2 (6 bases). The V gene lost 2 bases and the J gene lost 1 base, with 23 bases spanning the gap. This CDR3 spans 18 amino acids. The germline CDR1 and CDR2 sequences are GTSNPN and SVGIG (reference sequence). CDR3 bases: TGTGCCTGGAGTAAGGCACTCACAGTGGGGGGTTTCCAAGAGACCCAGTACTTC. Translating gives CAWSKALTVGGFQETQYF.

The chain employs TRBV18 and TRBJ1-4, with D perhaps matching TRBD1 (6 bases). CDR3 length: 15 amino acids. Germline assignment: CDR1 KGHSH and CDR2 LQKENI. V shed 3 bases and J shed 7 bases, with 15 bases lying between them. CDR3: CASSPARGAGEKLFF. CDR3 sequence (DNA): TGTGCCAGCTCACCCGCCCGGGGGGCAGGTGAAAAACTGTTTTTT.

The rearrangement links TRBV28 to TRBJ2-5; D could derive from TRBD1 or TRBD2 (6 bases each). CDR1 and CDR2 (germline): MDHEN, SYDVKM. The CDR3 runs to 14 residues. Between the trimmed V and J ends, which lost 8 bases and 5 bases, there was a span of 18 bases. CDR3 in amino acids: CASVRQGGWETQYF. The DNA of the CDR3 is TGTGCCAGCGTTCGTCAAGGGGGGTGGGAGACCCAGTACTTC.

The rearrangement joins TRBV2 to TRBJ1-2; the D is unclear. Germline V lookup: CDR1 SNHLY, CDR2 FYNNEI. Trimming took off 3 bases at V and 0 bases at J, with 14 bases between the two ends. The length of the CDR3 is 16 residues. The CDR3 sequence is CASSDKGSGANYGYTF. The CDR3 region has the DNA TGTGCCAGCAGTGACAAGGGTTCCGGTGCTAACTATGGCTACACCTTC.

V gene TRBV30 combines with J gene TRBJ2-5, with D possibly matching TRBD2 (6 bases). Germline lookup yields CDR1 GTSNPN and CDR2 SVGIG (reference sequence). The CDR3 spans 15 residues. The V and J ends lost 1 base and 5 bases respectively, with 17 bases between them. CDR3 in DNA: TGTGCCTGGAGTGGGAACTTAGGGGCGGGGGAGACCCAGTACTTC. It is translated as CAWSGNLGAGETQYF.